This note documents a single TCR beta chain sequence. This record belongs to a study of blood T cell repertoires in COVID-19. The CDR3 has 14 residues. Germline CDR1 reads MNHEY; CDR2 reads SVGAGI. The germline V and J ends were trimmed by 4 bases and 9 bases, with 16 bases remaining between them. TCRdb keeps only in-frame clones here, not all; method: immunoSEQ multiplex PCR. The sample gives some 150,000 clones, approximately 89% of which show up once; roughly 1.6% is in the top ten. The sample comprised peripheral blood. The V and J genes are TRBV6-5 and TRBJ2-1, with D perhaps matching TRBD2 (6 bases). The clonotype comes from a human donor in a cohort sampled during active COVID-19. The CDR3 sequence is CASSSQLTSTEQFF. CDR3 DNA: TGTGCCAGCAGTTCCCAACTTACTAGCACTGAGCAGTTCTTC.